A single sample is the source of the 10 T cell receptor beta chains below, sequenced in a study of cytomegalovirus exposure and HLA in healthy donors listed by TCRdb under 2017. Library preparation used the immunoSEQ multiplex PCR assay. TCRdb holds this immuneACCESS table with in-frame rearrangements only. Some clones are missing; in checked studies, unresolved V genes explain under half, and the rest has no known cause. Counted in this sample were around 150,000 clones; roughly 89% of them appeared once. The top ten clones comprise around 3% of the sample. Material: PBMCs. These receptors originate from a woman younger than 30 in good health and CMV-seropositive.

This clone was seen once. The chain joins TRBV5-1 to TRBJ2-5, with a tentative D call TRBD2 (5 bases). This CDR3 region has 14 residues. Germline CDR1 is SGHRS and CDR2 is YFSETQ. V lost 0 bases and J 4 bases, leaving 10 bases between the germline ends. The DNA of the CDR3 is TGCGCCAGCAGCTTGGGGCAGGCGGGAGAGACCCAGTACTTC. This codes for CASSLGQAGETQYF. The variable domain in full, with the rest retrieved from reference TRBV5-1 and TRBJ2-5, is KAGVTQTPRYLIKTRGQQVTLSCSPISGHRSVSWYQQTPGQGLQFLFEYFSETQRNKGNFPGRFSGRQFSNSRSEMNVSTLELGDSALYLCASSLGQAGETQYFGPGTRLLVL.

J is TRBJ2-7 and V is TRBV5-1; D possibly corresponds to TRBD2 (6 bases). V lost 2 bases, J lost 2 bases, and 14 bases lay in between. Germline assignment: CDR1 SGHRS and CDR2 YFSETQ. The CDR3 runs to 15 residues. CDR3: CASSFGGAQTYEQYF. The CDR3 coding sequence is TGCGCCAGCAGCTTCGGCGGGGCCCAGACCTACGAGCAGTACTTC.

Concerning this clone: Within the sample, other DNA sequences also encode this same CDR3. This rearrangement joins TRBV7-9 to TRBJ1-3; 7 bases are a match to TRBD1. Germline V gives CDR1 SEHNR, CDR2 FQNEAQ (reference sequence). CDR3 length equals 14 residues. J lost 0 bases, V lost 5 bases, and 1 base had no gene match. The CDR3 DNA is TGTGCCAGCAGCCGACAGGGCTCTGGAAACACCATATATTTT. It codes for CASSRQGSGNTIYF.

The genes are TRBV4-1 and TRBJ2-3, with 8 bases fitting TRBD1. CDR1 and CDR2 (germline): MGHRA, YSYEKL. V lost 0 bases and J lost 1; bases outside the gene matches: 9. This CDR3 is built from 18 residues. Here the CDR3 DNA reads TGCGCCAGCAGCCAAGACGATGGGCCGGGACAGGGCACAGATACGCAGTATTTT. Translating gives CASSQDDGPGQGTDTQYF.

The rearrangement joins TRBV7-9 to TRBJ1-2; tentatively, D is TRBD1 (5 bases). Germline-derived CDR1 and CDR2 are SEHNR and FQNEAQ (reference sequence). This CDR3 has 14 residues. Deletions cut 5 bases from V and 1 base from J, with 11 bases between. CDR3 in amino acids: CASSPDTVNYGYTF. The CDR3 nucleotides are TGTGCCAGCAGCCCGGACACTGTTAACTATGGCTACACCTTC.

The V call is TRBV28, the J call TRBJ2-1; 9 nucleotides align to TRBD2. From germline, CDR1 is MDHEN and CDR2 SYDVKM. J lost 8 bases, V lost 6 bases, and 11 bases had no gene match. The CDR3 has 15 residues. This CDR3 reads CASRLAGTRSDEQFF. CDR3 DNA sequence: TGTGCCAGCAGGCTAGCGGGAACCCGAAGCGATGAGCAGTTCTTC.

This clone was found a few times. The V call is TRBV5-1, the J call TRBJ1-1; the D is unclear. The CDR3 loop spans 13 amino acids. Germline V gives CDR1 SGHRS, CDR2 YFSETQ. V was cut by 7 bases and J by 3 bases, with 13 bases left in between. The CDR3 spells CASGAVPDTEAFF. DNA of the CDR3: TGCGCCAGCGGAGCCGTACCCGACACTGAAGCTTTCTTT.

This chain links TRBV28 with TRBJ1-1, with D possibly matching TRBD1 (5 bases). The V gene lost 3 bases and the J gene lost 5 bases, with 10 bases spanning the gap. This CDR3 is built from 13 residues. Germline CDR1 is MDHEN and CDR2 is SYDVKM. Here the CDR3 reads CASSFQGRTEAFF. DNA of the CDR3: TGTGCCAGCAGTTTTCAGGGCCGGACTGAAGCTTTCTTT.

V is TRBV30 and J is TRBJ1-2; D is uncertain. The length of the CDR3 is 12 residues. The V gene's germline CDR1 is GTSNPN and CDR2 SVGIG (reference sequence). V gave up 1 base and J gave up 3 bases, with 6 bases separating them. The CDR3 bases are TGTGCCTGGAGTGATTATTACTATGGCTACACCTTC. This gives the protein CAWSDYYYGYTF.

The chain uses TRBV5-1 and TRBJ2-7, with TRBD1 matching over 7 bases. CDR1 is SGHRS, CDR2 YFSETQ, per germline. CDR3 length: 13 residues. V gave up 2 bases and J gave up 4 bases; unmatched junction bases: 3. CDR3 amino acids: CASSFEQGYEQYF. In nucleotides, the CDR3 is TGCGCCAGCAGCTTCGAACAGGGGTACGAGCAGTACTTC.